The clone carrying this TCR beta chain was seen ten or more times. Its antigen is not identified. The sample originates from a study of early T cells in non-severe SARS-CoV-2 infection. Turning to the study itself: Unsorted whole blood bulk RNA was sequenced, with unpaired chains. Broader study findings: Using VDJdb, the matching emphasized anti-spike CD8 responses while missing private and CD4 specificities.

Individual cDNA molecules received unique molecular identifiers. A single record per CDR3 protein comes from TCRdb applying MiXCR to the 5' RACE reads. The sample has over 35,000 distinct CDR3 sequences; roughly 4.4% are singletons. V shed 6 bases, J shed 7 bases, and the junction held 4 bases outside the gene matches. CDR1 is LGHNA and CDR2 is YNFKEQ in the germline V gene. CDR3 length: 14 residues. The sequenced sample was whole blood. The V gene is TRBV4-2, the J gene TRBJ2-1, with 12 bases matching TRBD2. This TCR derives from an adult who was a healthcare worker with PCR-confirmed SARS-CoV-2 infection or an uninfected control (not recorded which). The CDR3 loop reads CASSLAGGRNEQFF. Here the CDR3 DNA reads TGTGCCAGCAGTCTAGCGGGGGGGCGGAATGAGCAGTTCTTC.